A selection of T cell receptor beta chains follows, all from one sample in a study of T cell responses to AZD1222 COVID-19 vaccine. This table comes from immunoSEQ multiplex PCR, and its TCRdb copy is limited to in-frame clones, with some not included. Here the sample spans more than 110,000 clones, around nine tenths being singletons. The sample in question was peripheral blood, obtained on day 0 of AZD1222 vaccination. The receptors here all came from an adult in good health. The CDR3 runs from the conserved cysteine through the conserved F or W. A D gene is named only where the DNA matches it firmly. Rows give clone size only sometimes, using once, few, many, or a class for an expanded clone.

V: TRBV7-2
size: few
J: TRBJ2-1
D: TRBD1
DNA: TGTGCCAGCAGCCAAGAGGACAGGGCGCACAATGAGCAGTTCTTC
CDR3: CASSQEDRAHNEQFF

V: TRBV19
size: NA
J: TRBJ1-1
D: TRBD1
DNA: TGTGCCAGTAGTGTTCTCCGAGGACAGGGGCACACTGAAGCTTTCTTT
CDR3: CASSVLRGQGHTEAFF

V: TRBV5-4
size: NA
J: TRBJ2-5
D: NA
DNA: TGTGCCAGCTCGGACAGCCAAGAGACCCAGTACTTC
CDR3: CASSDSQETQYF

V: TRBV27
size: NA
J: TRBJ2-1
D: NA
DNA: TGTGCCAGCAGTCCGCACAGATACAATGAGCAGTTCTTC
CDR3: CASSPHRYNEQFF

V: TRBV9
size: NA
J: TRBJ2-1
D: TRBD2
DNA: TGTGCCAGCAGCGAGGAACTAGCGGGGGCGTACAATGAGCAGTTCTTC
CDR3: CASSEELAGAYNEQFF

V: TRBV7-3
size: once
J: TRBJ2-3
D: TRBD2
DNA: TGTGCCAGCAGCTTAAGCGGGAGCCGGCGTACAGATACGCAGTATTTT
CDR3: CASSLSGSRRTDTQYF

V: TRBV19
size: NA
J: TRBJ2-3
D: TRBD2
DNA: TGTGCCAGCCAGCGAACCTTAGCGGGATGGTCTGATACGCAGTATTTT
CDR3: CASQRTLAGWSDTQYF

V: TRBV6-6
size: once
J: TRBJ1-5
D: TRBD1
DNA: TGTGCCAGCAGTCCAGGACAGGGAATAGGAATTAGCAATCAGCCCCAGCATTTT
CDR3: CASSPGQGIGISNQPQHF

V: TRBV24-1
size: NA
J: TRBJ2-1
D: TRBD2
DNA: TGTGCCACCAGTGATCCTCCGGGACTAGCGGGAGCATACAATGAGCAGTTCTTC
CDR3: CATSDPPGLAGAYNEQFF

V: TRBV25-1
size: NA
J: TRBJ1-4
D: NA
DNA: TGTGCCAGCAGTGAATATTTGAGCGGGGGAAAAGAAAAACTGTTTTTT
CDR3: CASSEYLSGGKEKLFF

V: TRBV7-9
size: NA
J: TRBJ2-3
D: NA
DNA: TGTGCCAGCACCCCGCCCGTTAGGGCCGCAGATACGCAGTATTTT
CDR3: CASTPPVRAADTQYF

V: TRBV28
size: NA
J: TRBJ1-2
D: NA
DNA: TGTGCCAGCAGTTTGGGGAGATCCGACTATGGCTACACCTTC
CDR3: CASSLGRSDYGYTF

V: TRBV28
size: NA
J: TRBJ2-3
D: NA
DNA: TGTGCCAGCAGTTTCACGGATACGCAGTATTTT
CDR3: CASSFTDTQYF

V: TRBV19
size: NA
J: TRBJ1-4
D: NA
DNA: TGTGCCAGTAGTATTGGGCGAGACAATGAAAAACTGTTTTTT
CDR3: CASSIGRDNEKLFF

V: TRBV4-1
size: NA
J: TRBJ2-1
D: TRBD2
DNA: TGCGCCAGCATGAAATTAGCGGGAATCCGTGAAGAGCAGTTCTTC
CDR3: CASMKLAGIREEQFF

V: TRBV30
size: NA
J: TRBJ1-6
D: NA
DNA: TGTGCCTGGAGCAGAATTGGGAGACCCCTCCACTTT
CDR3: CAWSRIGRPLHF

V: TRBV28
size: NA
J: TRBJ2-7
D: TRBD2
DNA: TGTGCCAGCAGCCCCGGCGTGGCCGCTAGCGGGAGTTTCGACTTC
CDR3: CASSPGVAASGSFDF

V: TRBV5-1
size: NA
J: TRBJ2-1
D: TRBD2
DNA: TGCGCCAGCAGCTTACCTAGCGGTACCTACAATGAGCAGTTCTTC
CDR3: CASSLPSGTYNEQFF

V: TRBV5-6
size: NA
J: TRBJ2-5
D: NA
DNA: TGTGCCAGCAGCTCCCCCGGGGGGCCCGGGTACTTC
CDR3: CASSSPGGPGYF

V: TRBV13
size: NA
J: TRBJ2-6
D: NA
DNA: TGTGCCAGCAGCCAACCAGGGCCTGGGGCCAACGTCCTGACTTTC
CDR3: CASSQPGPGANVLTF

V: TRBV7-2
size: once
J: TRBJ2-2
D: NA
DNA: TGTGCCAGCAGCCCAAAGGGGATCACCGGGGAGCTGTTTTTT
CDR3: CASSPKGITGELFF

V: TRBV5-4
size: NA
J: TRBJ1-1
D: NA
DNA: TGTGCCAGCAGCTTGGAATGGGTGGGCACTGAAGCTTTCTTT
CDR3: CASSLEWVGTEAFF

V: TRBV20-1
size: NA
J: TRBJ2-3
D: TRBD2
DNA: TGCAGTGCTAGTGGATCATCCCGACTAGCGGCTAGCACAGATACGCAGTATTTT
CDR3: CSASGSSRLAASTDTQYF

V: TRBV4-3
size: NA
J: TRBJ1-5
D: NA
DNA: TGCGCCAGCAGCCAGGCCGGGACCGAGGGTCAGCCCCAGCATTTT
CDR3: CASSQAGTEGQPQHF

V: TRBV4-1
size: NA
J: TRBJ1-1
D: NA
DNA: TGCGCCAGCAGCCAAGAGAACGGGCTAGCGACTGAAGCTTTCTTT
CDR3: CASSQENGLATEAFF

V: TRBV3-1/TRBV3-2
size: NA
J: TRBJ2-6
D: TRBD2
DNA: TGTGCCAGCAGCCAAGATACACCGGGAGGGCCATCTGGGGCCAACGTCCTGACTTTC
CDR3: CASSQDTPGGPSGANVLTF

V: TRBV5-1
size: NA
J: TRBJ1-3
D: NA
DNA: TGCGCCAGCAGCTTGGGGGTTTCAGGAAACACCATATATTTT
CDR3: CASSLGVSGNTIYF

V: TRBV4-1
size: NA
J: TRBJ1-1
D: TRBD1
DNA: TGCGCCAGCAGCTCATCACCAGGGGGTTTCAGTGGTGAAGCTTTCTTT
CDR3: CASSSSPGGFSGEAFF

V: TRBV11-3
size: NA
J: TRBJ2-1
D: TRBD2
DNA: TGTGCCAGCAGTTGGTGGGGCGGGGGCTACAATGAGCAGTTCTTC
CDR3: CASSWWGGGYNEQFF

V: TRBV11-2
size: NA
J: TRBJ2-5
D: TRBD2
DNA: TGTGCCAGCAGCCCTCAGCGGGAGAGACTCGAAGAGACCCAGTACTTC
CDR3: CASSPQRERLEETQYF

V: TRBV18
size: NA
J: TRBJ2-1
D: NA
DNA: TGTGCCAGCTCACTAGGCGGTAGCTCCTACAATGAGCAGTTCTTC
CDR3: CASSLGGSSYNEQFF

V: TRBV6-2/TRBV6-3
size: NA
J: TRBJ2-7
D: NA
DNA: TGTGCCAGCAGTTACTCGATTTCCTCGTACGAGCAGTACTTC
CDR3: CASSYSISSYEQYF

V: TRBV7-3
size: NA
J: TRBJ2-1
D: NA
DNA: TGTGCCAGCAGCTTAACGACAGATAGCTCCTACAATGAGCAGTTCTTC
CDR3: CASSLTTDSSYNEQFF

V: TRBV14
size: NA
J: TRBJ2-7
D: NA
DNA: TGTGCCAGCAGCCCACCGGGACCCTATTACGAGCAGTACTTC
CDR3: CASSPPGPYYEQYF

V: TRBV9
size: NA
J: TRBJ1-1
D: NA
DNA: TGTGCCAGCAGCGTGGGGACAACCATGAACACTGAAGCTTTCTTT
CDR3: CASSVGTTMNTEAFF

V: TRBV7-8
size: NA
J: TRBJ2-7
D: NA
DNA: TGTGCCAGCAGTCATTTCCCGGGGACGGACTACGAGCAGTACTTC
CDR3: CASSHFPGTDYEQYF

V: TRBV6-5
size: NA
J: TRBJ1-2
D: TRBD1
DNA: TGTGCCAGCAGTTACCTCGGACAGGGGGTTTATGGCTACACCTTC
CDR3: CASSYLGQGVYGYTF

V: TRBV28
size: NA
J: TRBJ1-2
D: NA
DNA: TGTGCCAGCAGTGCTCAGGGGCCCTATGGCTACACCTTC
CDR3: CASSAQGPYGYTF

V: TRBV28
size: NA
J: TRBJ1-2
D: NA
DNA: TGTGCCAGTCTAGGACCGAGCCTCTATGGCTACACCTTC
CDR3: CASLGPSLYGYTF

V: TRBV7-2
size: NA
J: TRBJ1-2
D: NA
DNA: TGTGCCAGCAGCTCAGGCGGACAGCGGATCTATGGCTACACCTTC
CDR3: CASSSGGQRIYGYTF